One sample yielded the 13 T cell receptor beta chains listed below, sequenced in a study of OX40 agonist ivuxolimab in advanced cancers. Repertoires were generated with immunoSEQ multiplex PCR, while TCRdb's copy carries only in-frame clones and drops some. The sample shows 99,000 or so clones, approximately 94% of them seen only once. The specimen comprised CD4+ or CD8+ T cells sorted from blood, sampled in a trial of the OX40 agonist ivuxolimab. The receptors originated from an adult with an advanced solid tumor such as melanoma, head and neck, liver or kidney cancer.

CDR3 sequence: CASSYMGGQPQHF. The CDR3 nucleotides read TGTGCCAGCAGTTACATGGGGGGTCAGCCCCAGCATTTT. V and J are TRBV6-5 and TRBJ1-5; perhaps TRBD1 as D (5 bases). CDR3 length equals 13 residues. Germline loops: CDR1 MNHEY, CDR2 SVGAGI. V lost 2 bases to trimming and J lost 6 bases, with 8 bases between them.

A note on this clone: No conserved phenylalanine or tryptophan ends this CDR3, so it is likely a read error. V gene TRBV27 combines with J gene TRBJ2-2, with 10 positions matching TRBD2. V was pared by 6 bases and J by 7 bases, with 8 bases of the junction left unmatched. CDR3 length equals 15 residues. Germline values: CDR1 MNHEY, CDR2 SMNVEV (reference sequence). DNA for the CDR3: TGTGCCAGCAGGGCACTAGCGGGAACCCACGGGGAGCTGTTTTCT. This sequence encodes CASRALAGTHGELFS.

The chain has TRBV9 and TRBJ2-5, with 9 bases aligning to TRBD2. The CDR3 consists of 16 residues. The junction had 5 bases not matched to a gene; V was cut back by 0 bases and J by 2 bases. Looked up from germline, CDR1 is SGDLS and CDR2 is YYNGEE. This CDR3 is CASSVGPSGNQETQYF. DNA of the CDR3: TGTGCCAGCAGCGTAGGACCTAGCGGGAATCAAGAGACCCAGTACTTC. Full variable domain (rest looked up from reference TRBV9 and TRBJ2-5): DSGVTQTPKHLITATGQRVTLRCSPRSGDLSVYWYQQSLDQGLQFLIQYYNGEERAKGNILERFSAQQFPDLHSELNLSSLELGDSALYFCASSVGPSGNQETQYFGPGTRLLVL.

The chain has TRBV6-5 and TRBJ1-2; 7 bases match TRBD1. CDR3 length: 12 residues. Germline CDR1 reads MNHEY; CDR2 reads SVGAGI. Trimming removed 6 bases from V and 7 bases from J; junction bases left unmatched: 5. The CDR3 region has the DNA TGTGCCAGCAGGACAGGGTTGGGTGGCTACACCTTC. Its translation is CASRTGLGGYTF.

The CDR3: CASSSRGQGSNTEAFF. CDR3 nucleotide sequence: TGTGCCAGCAGCTCCAGAGGACAGGGGTCGAACACTGAAGCTTTCTTT. The chain joins TRBV28 to TRBJ1-1; TRBD1 aligns across 9 bases. Germline assignment: CDR1 MDHEN and CDR2 SYDVKM. V lost 6 bases, J lost 1 base, and 9 bases stayed unmatched. The CDR3 loop spans 16 amino acids.

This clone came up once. The CDR3 loop is CASSYSRQARGETQYF. CDR3 sequence (DNA): TGTGCCAGCAGTTACTCGAGGCAGGCCAGGGGGGAGACCCAGTACTTC. The chain joins TRBV6-5 to TRBJ2-5, with 7 positions matching TRBD1. The CDR3 is 16 residues long. CDR1 is MNHEY and CDR2 is SVGAGI in the germline V gene. J was trimmed by 5 bases and V by 0 bases; bases with no gene match: 9.

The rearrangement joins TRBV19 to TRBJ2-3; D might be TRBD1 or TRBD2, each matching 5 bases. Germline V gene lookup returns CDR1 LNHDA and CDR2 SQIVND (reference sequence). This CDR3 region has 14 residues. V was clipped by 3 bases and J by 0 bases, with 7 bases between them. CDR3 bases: TGTGCCAGTAGTATGTGGGGGAGCACAGATACGCAGTATTTT. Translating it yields CASSMWGSTDTQYF.

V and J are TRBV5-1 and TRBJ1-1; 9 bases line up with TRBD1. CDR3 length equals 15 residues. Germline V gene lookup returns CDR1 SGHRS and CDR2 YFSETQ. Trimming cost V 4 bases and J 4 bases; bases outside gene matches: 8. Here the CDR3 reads CASSAAGQGSTEAFF. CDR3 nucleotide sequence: TGCGCCAGCAGCGCCGCGGGACAGGGATCCACTGAAGCTTTCTTT.

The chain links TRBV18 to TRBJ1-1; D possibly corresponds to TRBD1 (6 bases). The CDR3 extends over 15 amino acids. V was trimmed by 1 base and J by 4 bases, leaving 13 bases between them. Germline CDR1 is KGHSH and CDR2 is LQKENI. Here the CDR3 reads CASSPLQGRGTEAFF. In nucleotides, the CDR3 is TGTGCCAGCTCACCACTCCAGGGGCGCGGCACTGAAGCTTTCTTT.

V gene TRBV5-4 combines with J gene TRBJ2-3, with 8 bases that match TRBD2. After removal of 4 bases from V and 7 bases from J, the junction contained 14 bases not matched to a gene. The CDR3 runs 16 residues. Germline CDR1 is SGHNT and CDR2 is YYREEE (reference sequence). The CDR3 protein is CASSHRDGTRAHTQYF. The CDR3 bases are TGTGCCAGCAGCCATAGGGATGGGACTAGGGCCCATACGCAGTATTTT.

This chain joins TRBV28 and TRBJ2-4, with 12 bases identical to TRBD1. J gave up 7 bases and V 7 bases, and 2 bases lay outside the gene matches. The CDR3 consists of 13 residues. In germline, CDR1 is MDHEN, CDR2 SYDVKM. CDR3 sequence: CASIGTGGNIQYF. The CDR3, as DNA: TGTGCCAGCATAGGGACAGGGGGCAACATTCAGTACTTC.

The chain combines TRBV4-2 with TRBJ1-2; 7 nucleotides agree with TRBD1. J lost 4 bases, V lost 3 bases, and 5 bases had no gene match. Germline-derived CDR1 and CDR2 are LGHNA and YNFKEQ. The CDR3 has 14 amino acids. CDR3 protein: CASSQGTGVYGYTF. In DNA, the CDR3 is TGTGCCAGCAGCCAGGGAACAGGGGTCTATGGCTACACCTTC.

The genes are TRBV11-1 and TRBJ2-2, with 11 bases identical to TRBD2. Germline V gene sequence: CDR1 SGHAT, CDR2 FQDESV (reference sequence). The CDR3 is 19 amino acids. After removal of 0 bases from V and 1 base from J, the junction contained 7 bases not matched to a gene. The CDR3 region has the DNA TGTGCCAGCAGCTTAGCTCTGCGACTAGCGGGGAGGAACACCGGGGAGCTGTTTTTT. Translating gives CASSLALRLAGRNTGELFF.